Listed here are 29 T cell receptor beta chains from one sample, sequenced in a study of cytomegalovirus exposure and HLA in healthy donors. The PCR contained 60 Vbeta and 13 Jbeta primers. Libraries were prepared by immunoSEQ multiplex PCR; TCRdb keeps only in-frame clonotypes and omits some of them. The sample totals 150,000 to 200,000 clones. The sequenced sample consisted of PBMCs. The receptor set was obtained from a woman aged 18-30 years in good health and CMV-seropositive.

This chain links TRBV11-3 with TRBJ2-3; D might be TRBD2 (7 bases). Trimming pared 3 bases from V and 2 bases from J, leaving 18 bases between. This CDR3 has 17 amino acids. CDR1 is SGHNT and CDR2 is YENEEA in the germline V gene. In nucleotides, the CDR3 is TGTGCCAGCAGCTTCGGACTGGGGGGGGCCCACACAGATACGCAGTATTTT. Amino acids: CASSFGLGGAHTDTQYF.

The chain recombines TRBV6-1 with TRBJ1-2; D is possibly TRBD1 (6 bases). The V end lost 3 bases, the J end lost 5 bases, and 7 bases lay between the germline ends. Germline loops: CDR1 MNHNS, CDR2 SASEGT. The CDR3 is made up of 12 amino acids. CDR3 DNA sequence: TGTGCCAGCAGTGACAGGGGATATGGCTACACCTTC. Translated: CASSDRGYGYTF.

The chain combines TRBV19 with TRBJ2-7; 7 positions match TRBD1. V was clipped by 5 bases and J by 3 bases; unmatched bases: 10. The CDR3 is 15 residues long. CDR1 LNHDA and CDR2 SQIVND come from the germline V gene (reference sequence). The CDR3 sequence is CASSASGTVNYEQYF. The CDR3 DNA follows: TGTGCCAGTAGTGCTTCCGGGACAGTAAACTACGAGCAGTACTTC.

The rearrangement uses TRBV7-6 and TRBJ2-1; TRBD1 might be the D (5 bases). The CDR3 contains 16 residues. Trimming stripped 4 bases from V and 0 bases from J, with 13 bases between. The germline CDR1 and CDR2 sequences are SGHVS and FNYEAQ. CDR3 sequence: CASSSEWGLSYNEQFF. CDR3 sequence (DNA): TGTGCCAGCAGCTCCGAATGGGGCCTCTCCTACAATGAGCAGTTCTTC.

This chain links TRBV14 with TRBJ1-1, with a weak D call TRBD1 (5 bases). The CDR3 has 15 residues. V lost 2 bases to trimming and J lost 3 bases, with 13 bases between them. Germline-derived CDR1 and CDR2 are SGHDN and FVKESK. CDR3 residues: CASSQLGGRYTEAFF. DNA of the CDR3: TGTGCCAGCAGCCAATTGGGGGGGAGGTACACTGAAGCTTTCTTT.

The chain is built from TRBV7-2 and TRBJ2-4, with 7 bases lining up with TRBD1. V lost 1 base, J lost 7 bases, and 1 base stayed unmatched. CDR3 length equals 13 residues. Per germline, CDR1 SGHTA and CDR2 FQGNSA. The CDR3 DNA sequence: TGTGCCAGCAGCTTAGAACAGGGGAACATTCAGTACTTC. This codes for CASSLEQGNIQYF.

The chain uses TRBV2 and TRBJ2-7; maybe TRBD1 (6 bases). The CDR3 is 14 amino acids. Germline loops: CDR1 SNHLY, CDR2 FYNNEI. Trimming took off 1 base at V and 3 bases at J, with 10 bases between the two ends. CDR3 bases: TGTGCCAGCAGTGAAGGGGGACACCGCTACGAGCAGTACTTC. Translated, it gives CASSEGGHRYEQYF.

The CDR3 sequence: CASSGTGTGGAGTQYF. CDR3 DNA: TGTGCCAGCAGTGGTACCGGGACAGGGGGCGCCGGCACGCAGTATTTT. The chain has TRBV25-1 and TRBJ2-3; 12 nucleotides agree with TRBD1. Per germline, CDR1 MGHDK and CDR2 SYGVNS. CDR3 length: 16 residues. V gave up 4 bases and J gave up 9 bases; unmatched junction bases: 11.

V and J are TRBV4-1 and TRBJ1-2; 10 positions match TRBD1. V gave up 1 base and J gave up 4 bases; unmatched junction bases: 9. The CDR3 extends over 17 amino acids. Germline CDR1 and CDR2: MGHRA and YSYEKL. CDR3 region: CASSQGRRTGGVYGYTF. The CDR3 DNA reads as TGCGCCAGCAGCCAAGGGAGGAGGACAGGGGGAGTCTATGGCTACACCTTC.

The chain recombines TRBV7-3 with TRBJ2-1, with D possibly matching TRBD2 (7 bases). Per the germline V gene, CDR1 is SGHTA and CDR2 is FQGTGA. The V and J ends lost 5 bases and 9 bases respectively, with 14 bases between them. The CDR3 consists of 13 residues. The CDR3 loop is CASSPQGGGEQFF. DNA for the CDR3: TGTGCCAGCAGCCCCCAGGGAGGGGGTGAGCAGTTCTTC.

The rearrangement uses TRBV11-3 and TRBJ1-4, with 7 bases aligning to TRBD1. Per the germline V gene, CDR1 is SGHNT and CDR2 is YENEEA. Trimming took 2 bases from V and 11 from J; bases not matched to a gene: 2. The CDR3 runs 12 residues. The CDR3 region has the DNA TGTGCCAGCAGCTTAACAGGGGACAAACTGTTTTTT. Translation gives CASSLTGDKLFF.

The J gene is TRBJ1-2, the V gene TRBV4-3; D is possibly TRBD1 (5 bases). CDR1 is LGHNA, CDR2 YSLEER, per germline. The CDR3 is made up of 16 amino acids. Trimming shortened V by 0 bases and J by 5 bases, and 16 bases separated the two germline ends. CDR3 in DNA: TGCGCCAGCAGCCAAGAACCTAGACAGAAACCTTATGGCTACACCTTC. This encodes CASSQEPRQKPYGYTF.

The chain recombines TRBV5-1 with TRBJ1-1, with TRBD1 matching over 7 bases. Per germline, CDR1 SGHRS and CDR2 YFSETQ. The CDR3 sequence is 16 residues long. Germline trimming cut 1 base from V and 4 bases from J; bases unmatched to any gene: 10. The CDR3 region is CASSLLPGQRGTEAFF. The CDR3 DNA sequence: TGCGCCAGCAGCTTGTTACCGGGACAGAGGGGCACTGAAGCTTTCTTT. The entire variable domain, with the rest obtained from reference TRBV5-1 and TRBJ1-1, is as follows: KAGVTQTPRYLIKTRGQQVTLSCSPISGHRSVSWYQQTPGQGLQFLFEYFSETQRNKGNFPGRFSGRQFSNSRSEMNVSTLELGDSALYLCASSLLPGQRGTEAFFGQGTRLTVV.

The rearrangement joins TRBV2 to TRBJ2-7, with a possible D match to TRBD2 (6 bases). CDR3 length: 14 residues. Trimming shortened V by 7 bases and J by 6 bases, and 19 bases separated the two germline ends. The germline gives CDR1 SNHLY, CDR2 FYNNEI. The CDR3 DNA is TGTGCCAGCACCTCCGGGGGACCTCAGGTCGAGCAGTACTTC. This sequence encodes CASTSGGPQVEQYF.

The chain carries TRBV7-7 and TRBJ2-2; 8 nucleotides match TRBD2. This CDR3 is built from 16 residues. J gave up 3 bases and V 5 bases, and 8 bases lay outside the gene matches. Per the germline V gene, CDR1 is SSHAT and CDR2 is FNYEAQ (reference sequence). CDR3 DNA: TGTGCCAGCAGCCTAGAGAGCGGGAGCGACACCGGGGAGCTGTTTTTT. It encodes CASSLESGSDTGELFF.

V and J are TRBV2 and TRBJ2-7; D possibly corresponds to TRBD2 (5 bases). Germline V CDR1 and CDR2: SNHLY, FYNNEI. The CDR3 has 11 residues. With 5 bases removed from V and 6 bases from J, the gap between germline ends came to 8 bases. In DNA form, the CDR3 reads TGTGCCAGCAGTTGGACTGGCGAGCAGTACTTC. Amino acid sequence: CASSWTGEQYF.

This chain links TRBV19 with TRBJ1-1; D not certain. There are 14 residues in the CDR3. Trimming shortened V by 4 bases and J by 3 bases, and 12 bases separated the two germline ends. Germline CDR1 reads LNHDA; CDR2 reads SQIVND (reference sequence). The CDR3 nucleotides are TGTGCCAGTAGTAAGTTCGCGCAGGACACTGAAGCTTTCTTT. Translation: CASSKFAQDTEAFF.

V is TRBV11-3 and J is TRBJ1-3; D remains unclear. Per germline, CDR1 SGHNT and CDR2 YENEEA. V lost 5 bases and J 0 bases, leaving 14 bases between the germline ends. CDR3 length: 16 amino acids. The CDR3 sequence: CASSPGSGASGNTIYF. The DNA of the CDR3 is TGTGCCAGCAGCCCCGGCAGCGGAGCCTCTGGAAACACCATATATTTT.

The chain carries TRBV30 and TRBJ2-5; 7 nucleotides line up with TRBD1. CDR1 GTSNPN and CDR2 SVGIG come from the germline V gene (reference sequence). J lost 0 bases, V lost 5 bases, and 0 bases had no gene match. The CDR3 contains 12 residues. CDR3 DNA sequence: TGTGCCTGGGACAGGGACCAAGAGACCCAGTACTTC. It is translated as CAWDRDQETQYF.

V usage is TRBV4-3 and J usage is TRBJ2-3, with D possibly TRBD1 on 5 matching bases. Trimming removed 0 bases at V and 4 bases at J, with 20 bases between. The CDR3 is 18 residues long. Germline V lookup: CDR1 LGHNA, CDR2 YSLEER. As DNA, the CDR3 is TGCGCCAGCAGCCAAGAATTGGTCGTCAGGGTAATCCCAGATACGCAGTATTTT. Translating gives CASSQELVVRVIPDTQYF.

The genes are TRBV6-8 and TRBJ1-5, with D tentatively TRBD1 (6 bases). Deletions cut 5 bases from V and 7 bases from J, with 15 bases between. The CDR3 runs to 14 residues. Germline V gene lookup returns CDR1 MNHGY and CDR2 SAAAGT. The CDR3 DNA sequence: TGTGCCAGCAGTCCACAGGGAGTGGGCCAGCCCCAGCATTTT. Its protein is CASSPQGVGQPQHF.

The chain employs TRBV25-1 and TRBJ2-1, with TRBD2 matching 8 bases. Germline V gene sequence: CDR1 MGHDK, CDR2 SYGVNS. With 1 base clipped from V and 5 bases from J, the junction kept 4 bases outside the gene matches. This CDR3 is 15 amino acids long. The CDR3 DNA reads TGTGCCAGCAGTGAATCCGGGGGGGCGCACAATGAGCAGTTCTTC. This gives the protein CASSESGGAHNEQFF.

V gene TRBV30 combines with J gene TRBJ2-5; TRBD1 might be the D (5 bases). V lost 1 base and J 4 bases, leaving 10 bases between the germline ends. Germline assignment: CDR1 GTSNPN and CDR2 SVGIG (reference sequence). CDR3 size: 13 residues. CDR3 amino acids: CAWSGQGGETQYF. As DNA, the CDR3 is TGTGCCTGGAGTGGGCAGGGCGGAGAGACCCAGTACTTC.

This chain uses TRBV6-6 with TRBJ2-5, with D perhaps matching TRBD1 (5 bases). This CDR3 comprises 12 residues. The germline V gene encodes CDR1 MNHNY and CDR2 SVGAGI (reference sequence). V lost 5 bases and J lost 3, with 7 bases in between. CDR3 sequence (DNA): TGTGCCAGCAGTCGGACAAAAGAGACCCAGTACTTC. Translating gives CASSRTKETQYF.

The chain carries TRBV5-4 and TRBJ1-2; possible D gene TRBD1, 5 bases. Germline V gene lookup returns CDR1 SGHNT and CDR2 YYREEE (reference sequence). The CDR3 extends over 15 amino acids. V was clipped by 1 base and J by 4 bases, with 14 bases between them. For the CDR3, the DNA is TGTGCCAGCAGCTTGAGCCAGGGTCTTGTCTATGGCTACACCTTC. Its protein product is CASSLSQGLVYGYTF.

This chain connects TRBV19 to TRBJ1-6; 8 bases are shared with TRBD1. Trimming cost V 2 bases and J 6 bases; bases outside gene matches: 3. CDR1 is LNHDA, CDR2 SQIVND, per germline (reference sequence). The CDR3 loop spans 15 amino acids. The CDR3 DNA sequence: TGTGCCAGTAGTATAAAGGACAGGGCTAATTCACCCCTCCACTTT. Translating gives CASSIKDRANSPLHF.

The chain couples TRBV5-6 to TRBJ1-6; D is uncertain. Germline V gene data show CDR1 as SGHDT and CDR2 as YYEEEE. There are 16 residues in the CDR3. V was shortened by 1 base and J by 0 bases, with 8 bases between the two germline ends. CDR3 protein: CASSLTAPSYNSPLHF. The CDR3 DNA follows: TGTGCCAGCAGCTTGACAGCCCCCTCCTATAATTCACCCCTCCACTTT.

The chain combines TRBV11-2 with TRBJ1-6; no clear D gene. The CDR3 runs 14 residues. V was trimmed by 2 bases and J by 7 bases, leaving 9 bases between them. Germline CDR1 and CDR2: SGHAT and FQNNGV. CDR3 sequence reads: CASSLLTGNSPLHF. CDR3 in DNA: TGTGCCAGCAGCTTATTGACGGGGAATTCACCCCTCCACTTT.

The chain joins TRBV10-3 to TRBJ1-6; tentatively, D is TRBD1 (6 bases). Germline CDR1 is ENHRY and CDR2 is SYGVKD. The CDR3 is 17 amino acids. Trimming stripped 3 bases from V and 7 bases from J, with 19 bases between. This chain's CDR3 is CAISERGRAGGNSPLHF. The CDR3 DNA follows: TGTGCCATCAGTGAACGAGGCCGGGCGGGGGGCAATTCACCCCTCCACTTT.